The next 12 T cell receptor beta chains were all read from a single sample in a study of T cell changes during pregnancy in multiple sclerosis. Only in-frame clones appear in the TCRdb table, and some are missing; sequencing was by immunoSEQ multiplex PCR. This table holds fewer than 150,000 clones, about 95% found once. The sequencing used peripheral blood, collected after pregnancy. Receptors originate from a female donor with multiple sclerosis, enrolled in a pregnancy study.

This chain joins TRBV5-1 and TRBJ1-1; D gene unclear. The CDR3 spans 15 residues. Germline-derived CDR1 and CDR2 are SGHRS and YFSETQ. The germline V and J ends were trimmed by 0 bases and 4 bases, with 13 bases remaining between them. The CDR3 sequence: CASSLEALRVTEAFF. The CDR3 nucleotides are TGCGCCAGCAGCTTGGAAGCCCTTCGGGTCACTGAAGCTTTCTTT.

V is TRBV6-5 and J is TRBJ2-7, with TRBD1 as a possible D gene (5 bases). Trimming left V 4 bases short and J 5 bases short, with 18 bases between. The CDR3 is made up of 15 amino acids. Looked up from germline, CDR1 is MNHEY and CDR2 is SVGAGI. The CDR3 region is CASSSPGATPNEQYF. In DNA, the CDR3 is TGTGCCAGCAGTTCTCCTGGGGCCACCCCTAACGAGCAGTACTTC.

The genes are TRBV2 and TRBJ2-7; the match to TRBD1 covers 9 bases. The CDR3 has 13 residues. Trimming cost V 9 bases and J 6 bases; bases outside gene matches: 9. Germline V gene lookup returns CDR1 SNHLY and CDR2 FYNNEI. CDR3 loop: CARTAGTGLEQYF. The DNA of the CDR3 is TGTGCCAGAACCGCCGGGACAGGGCTCGAGCAGTACTTC.

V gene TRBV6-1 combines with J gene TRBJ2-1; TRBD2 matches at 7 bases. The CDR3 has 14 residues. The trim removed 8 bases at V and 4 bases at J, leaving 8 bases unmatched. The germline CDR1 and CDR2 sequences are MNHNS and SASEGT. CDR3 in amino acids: CASRSSGEYNEQFF. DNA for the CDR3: TGTGCCAGCCGTTCCAGCGGGGAATACAATGAGCAGTTCTTC.

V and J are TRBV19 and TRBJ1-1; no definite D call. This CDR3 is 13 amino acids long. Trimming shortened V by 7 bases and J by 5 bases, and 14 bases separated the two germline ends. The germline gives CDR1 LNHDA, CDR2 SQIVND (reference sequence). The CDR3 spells CASTEGGRTEAFF. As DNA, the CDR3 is TGTGCCAGTACGGAGGGTGGTCGGACTGAAGCTTTCTTT. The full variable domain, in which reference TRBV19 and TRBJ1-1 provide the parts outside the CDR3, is DGGITQSPKYLFRKEGQNVTLSCEQNLNHDAMYWYRQDPGQGLRLIYYSQIVNDFQKGDIAEGYSVSREKKESFPLTVTSAQKNPTAFYLCASTEGGRTEAFFGQGTRLTVV.

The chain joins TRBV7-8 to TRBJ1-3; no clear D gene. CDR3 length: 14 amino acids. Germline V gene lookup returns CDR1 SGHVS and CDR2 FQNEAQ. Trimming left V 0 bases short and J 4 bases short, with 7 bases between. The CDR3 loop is CASSLAHQGNTIYF. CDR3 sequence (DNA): TGTGCCAGCAGCTTAGCCCATCAGGGAAACACCATATATTTT. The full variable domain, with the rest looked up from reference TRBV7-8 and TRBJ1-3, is GAGVSQSPRYKVAKRGQDVALRCDPISGHVSLFWYQQALGQGPEFLTYFQNEAQLDKSGLPSDRFFAERPEGSVSTLKIQRTQQEDSAVYLCASSLAHQGNTIYFGEGSWLTVV.

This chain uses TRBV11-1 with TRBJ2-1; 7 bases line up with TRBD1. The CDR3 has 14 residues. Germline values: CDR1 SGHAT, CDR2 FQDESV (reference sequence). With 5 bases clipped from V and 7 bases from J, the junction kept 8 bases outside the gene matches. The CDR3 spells CASSRTGVVNEQFF. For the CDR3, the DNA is TGTGCCAGCAGCCGTACAGGGGTGGTTAATGAGCAGTTCTTC. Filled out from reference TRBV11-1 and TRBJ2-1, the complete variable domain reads EAEVAQSPRYKITEKSQAVAFWCDPISGHATLYWYRQILGQGPELLVQFQDESVVDDSQLPKDRFSAERLKGVDSTLKIQPAELGDSAMYLCASSRTGVVNEQFFGPGTRLTVL.

CDR3: CASNNRGDTGELFF. The CDR3 DNA sequence: TGCGCCAGCAACAACAGGGGCGACACCGGGGAGCTGTTTTTT. This sequence joins TRBV5-1 and TRBJ2-2; the match to TRBD1 covers 7 bases. This CDR3 contains 14 residues. From germline, CDR1 is SGHRS and CDR2 YFSETQ. V shed 6 bases, J shed 3 bases, and the junction held 5 bases outside the gene matches.

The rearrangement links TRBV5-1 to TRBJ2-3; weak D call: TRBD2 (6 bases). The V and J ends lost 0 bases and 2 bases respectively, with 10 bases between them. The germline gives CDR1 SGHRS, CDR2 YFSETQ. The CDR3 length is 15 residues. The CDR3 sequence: CASSLAIAATDTQYF. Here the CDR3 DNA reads TGCGCCAGCAGCTTGGCAATAGCGGCCACAGATACGCAGTATTTT.

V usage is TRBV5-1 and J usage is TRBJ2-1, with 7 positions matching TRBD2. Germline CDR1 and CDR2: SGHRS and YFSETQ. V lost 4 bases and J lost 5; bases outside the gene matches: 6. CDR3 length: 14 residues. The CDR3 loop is CASSPSGTDNEQFF. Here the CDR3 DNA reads TGCGCCAGCAGCCCTAGCGGAACCGACAATGAGCAGTTCTTC.

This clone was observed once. The CDR3: CASSSSGYTDTQYF. The CDR3 DNA is TGTGCCAGCAGCTCTAGCGGGTACACAGATACGCAGTATTTT. V is TRBV7-9 and J is TRBJ2-3, with 8 bases identical to TRBD2. V was pared by 4 bases and J by 2 bases, with 2 bases of the junction left unmatched. Germline assignment: CDR1 SEHNR and CDR2 FQNEAQ (reference sequence). The CDR3 loop spans 14 amino acids.

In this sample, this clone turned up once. The CDR3 spells CASTWREGSTDTQYF. The CDR3 DNA sequence: TGTGCCAGCACGTGGCGGGAAGGGTCGACAGATACGCAGTATTTT. This chain uses TRBV7-8 with TRBJ2-3, with D possibly TRBD2 on 6 matching bases. Trimming pared 7 bases from V and 3 bases from J, leaving 17 bases between. CDR3 length: 15 residues. Germline V lookup: CDR1 SGHVS, CDR2 FQNEAQ.